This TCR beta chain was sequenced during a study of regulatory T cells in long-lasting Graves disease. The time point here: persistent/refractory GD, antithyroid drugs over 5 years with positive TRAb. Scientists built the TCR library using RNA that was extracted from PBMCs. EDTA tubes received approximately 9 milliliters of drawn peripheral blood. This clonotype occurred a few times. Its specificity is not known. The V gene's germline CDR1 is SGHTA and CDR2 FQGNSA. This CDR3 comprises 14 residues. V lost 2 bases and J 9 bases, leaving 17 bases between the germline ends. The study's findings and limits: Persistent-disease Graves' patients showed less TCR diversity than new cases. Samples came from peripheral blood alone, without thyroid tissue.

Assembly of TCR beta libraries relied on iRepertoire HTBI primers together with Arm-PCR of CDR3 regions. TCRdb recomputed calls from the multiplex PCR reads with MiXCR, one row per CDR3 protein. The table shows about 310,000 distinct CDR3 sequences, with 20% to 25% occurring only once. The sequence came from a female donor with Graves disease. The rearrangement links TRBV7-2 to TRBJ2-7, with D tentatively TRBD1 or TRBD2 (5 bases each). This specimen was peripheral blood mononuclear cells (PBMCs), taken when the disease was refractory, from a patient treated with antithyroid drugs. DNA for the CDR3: TGTGCCAGCAGCTTAACAGGAGGCCGCTTTGCGCAGTACTTC. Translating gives CASSLTGGRFAQYF.